Listed here are 24 T cell receptor beta chains from one sample, sequenced in a study of blood T cell repertoires in COVID-19. Method: immunoSEQ multiplex PCR; TCRdb's copy keeps in-frame clones and lacks some. This table holds roughly 100,000 clones, over 70% found once. Sequencing was done on a sample of peripheral blood. Source of these receptors: a man aged 60-69 years with acute or convalescent COVID-19.

The chain uses TRBV7-9 and TRBJ2-7; possibly TRBD2 for D (6 bases). V lost 4 bases, J lost 0 bases, and 13 bases lay in between. Looked up from germline, CDR1 is SEHNR and CDR2 is FQNEAQ (reference sequence). This CDR3 contains 15 residues. Here the CDR3 reads CASSSDWGDSYEQYF. The CDR3 nucleotides are TGTGCCAGCAGCTCGGACTGGGGGGACTCCTACGAGCAGTACTTC.

The chain links TRBV13 to TRBJ1-4, with D possibly TRBD1 on 6 matching bases. This CDR3 is 17 amino acids long. Trimming cost V 0 bases and J 4 bases, with 15 bases left between them. CDR1 is PRHDT and CDR2 is FYEKMQ in the germline V gene (reference sequence). The chain's CDR3 is CASSLGTGGMINEKLFF. DNA of the CDR3: TGTGCCAGCAGCTTAGGGACAGGTGGAATGATTAATGAAAAACTGTTTTTT.

The chain links TRBV10-2 to TRBJ2-3; weak D call: TRBD1 (6 bases). The CDR3 has 16 residues. CDR1 and CDR2 from the germline V gene are WSHSY and SAAADI. Trimming took off 6 bases at V and 0 bases at J, with 16 bases between the two ends. The CDR3 region is CASSRDILSSTDTQYF. CDR3 nucleotides: TGCGCCAGCAGCCGGGACATTCTATCTAGCACAGATACGCAGTATTTT.

This clone has more than one count but fewer than ten. The chain carries TRBV6-5 and TRBJ1-5; no firm D call. The CDR3 loop spans 14 amino acids. Germline V gene data show CDR1 as MNHEY and CDR2 as SVGAGI. The V end lost 0 bases, the J end lost 6 bases, and 9 bases lay between the germline ends. The CDR3 region is CASSYSMGSQPQHF. Here the CDR3 DNA reads TGTGCCAGCAGTTACTCGATGGGGAGTCAGCCCCAGCATTTT.

This chain joins TRBV3-1 (or the pseudogene TRBV3-2) and TRBJ1-6; TRBD1 matches at 8 bases. Germline CDR1 is LGHDT and CDR2 is YNNKEL (reference sequence). This CDR3 is built from 16 residues. With 8 bases clipped from V and 4 bases from J, the junction kept 10 bases outside the gene matches. In DNA form, the CDR3 reads TGTGCCAGCGGGGGGGACAGGAGTCTTTATAATTCACCCCTCCACTTT. Protein sequence: CASGGDRSLYNSPLHF.

This clone was counted between two and nine times. The chain couples TRBV13 to TRBJ2-7, with a weak D call TRBD2 (6 bases). Germline V gene lookup returns CDR1 PRHDT and CDR2 FYEKMQ (reference sequence). The CDR3 spans 14 residues. The V and J ends lost 4 bases and 4 bases respectively, with 14 bases between them. DNA of the CDR3: TGTGCCAGCAGCTACACCGCGGGGTTATACGAGCAGTACTTC. It translates to CASSYTAGLYEQYF.

The chain couples TRBV19 to TRBJ1-2, with 7 bases that match TRBD1. J was trimmed by 5 bases and V by 0 bases; bases with no gene match: 15. Germline V CDR1 and CDR2: LNHDA, SQIVND (reference sequence). The CDR3 contains 18 residues. The CDR3 DNA is TGTGCCAGTAGTATAGATCGTGTTGGAGGGGGCAAGACGTATGGCTACACCTTC. Translation: CASSIDRVGGGKTYGYTF.

V gene TRBV6-6 combines with J gene TRBJ2-7, with D perhaps TRBD1 (6 bases). From germline, CDR1 is MNHNY and CDR2 SVGAGI (reference sequence). CDR3 length equals 13 residues. Trimming pared 5 bases from V and 3 bases from J, leaving 11 bases between. CDR3 sequence: CASSPPDSYEQYV. CDR3 coding DNA: TGTGCCAGCAGTCCTCCGGACAGCTACGAGCAGTACGTC.

This clone was observed a handful of times. This sequence joins TRBV13 and TRBJ1-1; no reliable D call. The CDR3 has 13 residues. Germline CDR1 is PRHDT and CDR2 is FYEKMQ (reference sequence). Trimming stripped 2 bases from V and 3 bases from J, with 7 bases between. The CDR3: CASSLREDTEAFF. The CDR3, as DNA: TGTGCCAGCAGCTTAAGGGAGGACACTGAAGCTTTCTTT.

V and J are TRBV11-2 and TRBJ1-4, with TRBD1 matching over 7 bases. The germline V gene encodes CDR1 SGHAT and CDR2 FQNNGV. The ends lost 5 bases at V and 4 bases at J; junction bases unmatched: 7. The CDR3 contains 15 residues. The CDR3 here is CASSPGQADNEKLFF. The CDR3 nucleotides are TGTGCCAGCAGCCCAGGACAGGCCGATAATGAAAAACTGTTTTTT. Full variable domain (rest looked up from reference TRBV11-2 and TRBJ1-4): EAGVAQSPRYKIIEKRQSVAFWCNPISGHATLYWYQQILGQGPKLLIQFQNNGVVDDSQLPKDRFSAERLKGVDSTLKIQPAKLEDSAVYLCASSPGQADNEKLFFGSGTQLSVL.

The chain employs TRBV4-1 and TRBJ1-4; D call uncertain. CDR3 length: 16 amino acids. With 5 bases removed from V and 1 base from J, the gap between germline ends came to 14 bases. CDR1 and CDR2 from the germline V gene are MGHRA and YSYEKL. CDR3 DNA: TGCGCCAGCAGCGATTCAACGACAAGAACTAATGAAAAACTGTTTTTT. Protein: CASSDSTTRTNEKLFF.

The genes are TRBV19 and TRBJ2-4; 9 bases line up with TRBD1. CDR1 and CDR2 from the germline V gene are LNHDA and SQIVND (reference sequence). The CDR3 spans 16 residues. V shed 3 bases, J shed 0 bases, and the junction held 3 bases outside the gene matches. DNA of the CDR3: TGTGCCAGTAGTATCCGGGACAGGGAAGCCAAAAACATTCAGTACTTC. Encoded protein: CASSIRDREAKNIQYF.

The rearrangement joins TRBV6-5 to TRBJ2-7, with 10 bases aligning to TRBD2. The germline V gene encodes CDR1 MNHEY and CDR2 SVGAGI. V was pared by 8 bases and J by 2 bases, with 3 bases of the junction left unmatched. CDR3 length: 13 amino acids. This CDR3 is CASLAGAPYEQYV. The CDR3 DNA reads as TGTGCCAGCCTAGCGGGAGCACCCTACGAGCAGTACGTC.

The chain joins TRBV28 to TRBJ1-2, with D perhaps matching TRBD1 (5 bases). Germline assignment: CDR1 MDHEN and CDR2 SYDVKM. The CDR3 spans 15 residues. V was shortened by 1 base and J by 8 bases, with 17 bases between the two germline ends. The CDR3 loop is CASSLSRQTYQGYTF. Here the CDR3 DNA reads TGTGCCAGCAGTTTATCCCGACAGACGTATCAAGGCTACACCTTC.

This chain connects TRBV27 to TRBJ2-5; the D gene is possibly TRBD2 (5 bases). The CDR3 length is 14 residues. Germline-derived CDR1 and CDR2 are MNHEY and SMNVEV (reference sequence). Trimming left V 6 bases short and J 5 bases short, with 16 bases between. CDR3 nucleotide sequence: TGTGCCAGCAGCCCATTGGCTAGGAGGGAGACCCAGTACTTC. Translated: CASSPLARRETQYF.

The rearrangement joins TRBV19 to TRBJ2-1; 10 bases align to TRBD1. This CDR3 is 13 amino acids long. CDR1 and CDR2 (germline): LNHDA, SQIVND (reference sequence). J gave up 6 bases and V 9 bases, and 5 bases lay outside the gene matches. CDR3: CASRGTGANEQFF. CDR3 bases: TGTGCCAGCCGAGGGACAGGGGCCAATGAGCAGTTCTTC.

The chain has TRBV19 and TRBJ1-2; 10 positions match TRBD1. The CDR3 covers 15 residues. CDR1 and CDR2 from the germline V gene are LNHDA and SQIVND (reference sequence). After removal of 1 base from V and 6 bases from J, the junction contained 5 bases not matched to a gene. In DNA form, the CDR3 reads TGTGCCAGTAGTATAGGACAGGGGGCAATCCATGGCTACACCTTC. This sequence encodes CASSIGQGAIHGYTF.

This rearrangement joins TRBV4-2 to TRBJ2-2; D is uncertain. This CDR3 is 13 amino acids long. V lost 5 bases to trimming and J lost 0 bases, with 4 bases between them. Germline assignment: CDR1 LGHNA and CDR2 YNFKEQ. CDR3 in amino acids: CASSGSNTGELFF. CDR3 nucleotides: TGTGCCAGCAGCGGCTCGAACACCGGGGAGCTGTTTTTT.

A few counts support this clone. V and J are TRBV4-3 and TRBJ2-1; TRBD2 aligns across 11 bases. CDR1 LGHNA and CDR2 YSLEER come from the germline V gene. The CDR3 spans 14 residues. J lost 9 bases, V lost 0 bases, and 1 base had no gene match. In DNA form, the CDR3 reads TGCGCCAGCAGCCAAGAACTAGCGGGAGCTGAGCAGTTCTTC. This sequence encodes CASSQELAGAEQFF.

In its sample, this clone was seen a few times. The chain recombines TRBV7-2 with TRBJ2-5; 11 bases are shared with TRBD2. Losses at the gene ends were 0 bases for V and 4 bases for J; bases not matched to a gene: 1. CDR1 is SGHTA and CDR2 is FQGNSA in the germline V gene. This CDR3 is built from 15 residues. The CDR3, as DNA: TGTGCCAGCAGCTTAGCACTAGCGGGAGCAGAGACCCAGTACTTC. This codes for CASSLALAGAETQYF.

The CDR3 reads CASSLSASDSYFYGYTF. As DNA, the CDR3 is TGCGCCAGCAGCTTGAGTGCCTCGGACAGCTATTTCTATGGCTACACCTTC. The chain recombines TRBV5-1 with TRBJ1-2; possible D gene TRBD1, 6 bases. Germline V gene data show CDR1 as SGHRS and CDR2 as YFSETQ. The germline V and J ends were trimmed by 1 base and 4 bases, with 20 bases remaining between them. The CDR3 extends over 17 amino acids.

The gene calls are TRBV19 and TRBJ1-4, with TRBD1 as a possible D gene (5 bases). Germline values: CDR1 LNHDA, CDR2 SQIVND (reference sequence). Trimming pared 7 bases from V and 0 bases from J, leaving 12 bases between. The CDR3 is made up of 15 amino acids. The CDR3 spells CASKSTGATNEKLFF. The CDR3 DNA sequence: TGTGCCAGTAAATCTACGGGGGCAACTAATGAAAAACTGTTTTTT.

This chain joins TRBV6-6 and TRBJ1-1, with D perhaps TRBD1 (5 bases). The germline V gene has CDR1 MNHNY and CDR2 SVGAGI (reference sequence). The CDR3 has 12 amino acids. Trimming took off 5 bases at V and 6 bases at J, with 10 bases between the two ends. CDR3 protein: CASSTGSPEAFF. The DNA of the CDR3 is TGTGCCAGCAGTACAGGTTCGCCTGAAGCTTTCTTT.

This clone was seen a handful of times. The rearrangement uses TRBV5-6 and TRBJ2-3; 8 bases align to TRBD2. The CDR3 runs 15 residues. The V gene's germline CDR1 is SGHDT and CDR2 YYEEEE. The J segment lost 5 bases and the V segment lost 4 bases, leaving 9 bases of the junction unmatched. The CDR3 nucleotides read TGTGCCAGCAGCCTCCGGGCGGGAGGAGGAGATACGCAGTATTTT. Translated, it gives CASSLRAGGGDTQYF.